This T cell receptor (beta chain) was found in a study of Tregs in tolerant kidney transplant recipients. Study in general: An approximately three-day belatacept mixed lymphocyte reaction, sometimes plus 5-day graft donor restimulation, preceded CD4+CD25+CD127- sorting.

Study-wide results and caveats: Activated donor B cell expansion appeared to reveal the most relevant donor-specific TCRbeta repertoire.

The assay was immunoSEQ multiplex PCR, and TCRdb's table has in-frame clones only and misses some. Seen here are approximately 41,000 clones, less than 97% observed once, and the top ten hold approximately 0.4%. Worth noting for this clone: The antigen is unknown.

CDR3 length: 15 amino acids. Germline V gene sequence: CDR1 SGHKS, CDR2 YYEKEE (reference sequence). The trim removed 4 bases at V and 6 bases at J, leaving 7 bases unmatched. Sequences were obtained from Tregs from blood cultured with allogeneic cells. The TCR sequence derives from a human donor in good health. The gene calls are TRBV5-5 and TRBJ1-3, with TRBD1 matching 10 bases. CDR3 sequence (DNA): TGTGCCAGCAGCCGTACCGGGACAGGGGTAAACACCATATATTTT. Its translation is CASSRTGTGVNTIYF.